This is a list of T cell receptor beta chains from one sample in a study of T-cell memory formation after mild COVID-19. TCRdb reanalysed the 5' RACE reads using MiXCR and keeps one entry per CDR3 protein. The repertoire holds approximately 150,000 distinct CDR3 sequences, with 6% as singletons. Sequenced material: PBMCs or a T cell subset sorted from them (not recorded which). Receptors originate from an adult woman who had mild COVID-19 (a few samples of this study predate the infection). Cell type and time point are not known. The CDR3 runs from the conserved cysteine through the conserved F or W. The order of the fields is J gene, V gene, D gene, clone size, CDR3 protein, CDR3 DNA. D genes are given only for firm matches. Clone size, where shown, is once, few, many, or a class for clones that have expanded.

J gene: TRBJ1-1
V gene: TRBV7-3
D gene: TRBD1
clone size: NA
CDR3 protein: CASRVDRGSNTEALF
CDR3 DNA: TGTGCCAGCAGAGTGGACAGGGGATCGAACACTGAAGCTTTATTT

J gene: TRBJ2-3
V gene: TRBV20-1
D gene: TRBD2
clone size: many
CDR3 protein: CSATRGETQYF
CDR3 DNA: TGCAGTGCTACGCGGGGGGAGACGCAGTATTTT

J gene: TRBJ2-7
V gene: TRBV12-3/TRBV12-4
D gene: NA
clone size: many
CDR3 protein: CASSLSDSSYEQYF
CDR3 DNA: TGTGCCAGCAGCCTCTCTGACTCCAGCTACGAGCAGTACTTC

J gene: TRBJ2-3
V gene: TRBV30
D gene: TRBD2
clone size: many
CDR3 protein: CAWRREPTDTQYF
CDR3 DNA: TGTGCCTGGAGGCGGGAGCCCACAGATACGCAGTATTTT

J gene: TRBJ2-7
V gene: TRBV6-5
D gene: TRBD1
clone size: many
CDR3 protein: CASRRSLRDRGFYEQYF
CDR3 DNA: TGTGCCAGCAGACGCAGCCTCCGGGACAGGGGGTTCTACGAGCAGTACTTC

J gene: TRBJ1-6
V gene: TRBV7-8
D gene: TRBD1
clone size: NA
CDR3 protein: CASRKRQGSSNSPLHF
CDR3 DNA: TGTGCCAGCAGGAAAAGACAGGGAAGTAGTAATTCACCCCTCCACTTT

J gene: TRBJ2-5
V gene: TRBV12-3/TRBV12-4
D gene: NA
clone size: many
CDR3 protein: CASSNYAETQYF
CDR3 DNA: TGTGCCAGCAGCAACTATGCCGAGACCCAGTACTTC

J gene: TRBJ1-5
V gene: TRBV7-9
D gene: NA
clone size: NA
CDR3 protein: CASSADSHNQPQHF
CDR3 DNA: TGTGCCAGCAGCGCAGACAGTCACAATCAGCCCCAGCATTTT

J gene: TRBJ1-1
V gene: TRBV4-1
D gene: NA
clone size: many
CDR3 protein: CASSQVVAGSLNTEAFF
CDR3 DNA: TGCGCCAGCAGCCAAGTGGTGGCAGGGTCTCTGAACACTGAAGCTTTCTTT

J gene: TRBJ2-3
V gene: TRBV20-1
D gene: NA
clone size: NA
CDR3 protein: CSARDQARGADTQYF
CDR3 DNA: TGCAGTGCTAGAGATCAGGCCAGGGGTGCAGATACGCAGTATTTT

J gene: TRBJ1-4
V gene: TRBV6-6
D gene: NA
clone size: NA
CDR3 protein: CASSYVVSREKLFF
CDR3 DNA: TGTGCCAGCAGTTACGTGGTTTCCCGTGAAAAACTGTTTTTT

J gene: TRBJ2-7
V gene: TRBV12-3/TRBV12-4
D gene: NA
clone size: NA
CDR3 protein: CASSPNDAGRYEQYF
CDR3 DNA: TGTGCCAGCAGCCCAAACGACGCCGGACGCTACGAGCAGTACTTC

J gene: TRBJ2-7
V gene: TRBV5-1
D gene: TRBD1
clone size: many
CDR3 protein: CASSQAGQGIYEQYF
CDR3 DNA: TGCGCCAGCAGCCAGGCGGGACAGGGGATCTACGAGCAGTACTTC

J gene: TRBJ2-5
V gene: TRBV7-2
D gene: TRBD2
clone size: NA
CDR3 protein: CASSLASPYGGGAGGTQYF
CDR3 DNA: TGTGCCAGCAGCTTAGCCTCACCCTACGGGGGTGGGGCGGGGGGGACCCAGTACTTC

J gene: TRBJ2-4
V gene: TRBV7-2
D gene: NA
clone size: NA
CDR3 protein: CASSPSVKNIQYF
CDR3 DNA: TGTGCCAGCAGCCCTAGCGTCAAAAACATTCAGTACTTC

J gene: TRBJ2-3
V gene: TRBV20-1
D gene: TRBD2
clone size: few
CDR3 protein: CSARIAGSTDTQYF
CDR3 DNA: TGCAGTGCTAGGATAGCGGGTAGCACAGATACGCAGTATTTT

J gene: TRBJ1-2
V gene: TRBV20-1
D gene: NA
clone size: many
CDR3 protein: CSASGGNYGYTF
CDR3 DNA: TGCAGTGCTAGCGGCGGCAACTATGGCTACACCTTC

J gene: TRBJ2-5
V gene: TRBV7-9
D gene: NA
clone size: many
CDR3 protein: CASSFPGLPTQYF
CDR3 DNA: TGTGCCAGCAGTTTTCCTGGACTGCCTACCCAGTACTTC

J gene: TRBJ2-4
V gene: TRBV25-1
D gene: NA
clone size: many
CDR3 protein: CASSEYSTEEGASLALAKNIQYF
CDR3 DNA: TGTGCCAGCAGTGAATATAGCACTGAGGAGGGGGCGTCCCTTGCCTTAGCCAAAAACATTCAGTACTTC

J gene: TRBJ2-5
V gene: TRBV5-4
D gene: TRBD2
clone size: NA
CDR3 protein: CASSYLAGGQETQYF
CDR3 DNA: TGTGCCAGCAGTTATCTAGCGGGAGGTCAAGAGACCCAGTACTTC

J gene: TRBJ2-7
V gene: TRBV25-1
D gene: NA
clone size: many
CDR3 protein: CASSGTANYEQYF
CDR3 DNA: TGTGCCAGCAGTGGGACTGCTAACTACGAGCAGTACTTC

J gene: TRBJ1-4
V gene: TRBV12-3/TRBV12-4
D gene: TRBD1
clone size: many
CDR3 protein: CASSLSGGGEKLFF
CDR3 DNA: TGTGCCAGCAGCCTCTCAGGGGGCGGTGAAAAACTGTTTTTT

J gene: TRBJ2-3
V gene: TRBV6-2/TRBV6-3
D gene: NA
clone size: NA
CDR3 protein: CASSYVNTQYF
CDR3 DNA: TGTGCCAGCAGTTACGTCAATACGCAGTATTTT

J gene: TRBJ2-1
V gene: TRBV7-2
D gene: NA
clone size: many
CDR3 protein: CASSFRQTYNEQFF
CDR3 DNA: TGTGCCAGCAGCTTCAGGCAGACCTACAATGAGCAGTTCTTC

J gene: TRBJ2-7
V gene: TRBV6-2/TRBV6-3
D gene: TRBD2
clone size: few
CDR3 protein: CASSPTGTRIHEQYF
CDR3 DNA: TGTGCCAGCAGTCCCACCGGGACTAGGATCCACGAGCAGTACTTC

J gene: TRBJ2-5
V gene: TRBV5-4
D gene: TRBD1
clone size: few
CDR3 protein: CASSIRDRGGETQYF
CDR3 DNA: TGTGCCAGCAGCATTAGGGACAGGGGCGGAGAGACCCAGTACTTC

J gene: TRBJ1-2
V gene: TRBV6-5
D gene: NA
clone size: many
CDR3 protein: CASSYSQSSYGYTF
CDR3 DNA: TGTGCCAGCAGTTACTCACAGAGCTCCTATGGCTACACCTTC

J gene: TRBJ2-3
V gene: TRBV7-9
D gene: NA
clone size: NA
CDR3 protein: CASSLRRSGTDTQYF
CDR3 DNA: TGTGCCAGCAGCTTAAGGCGTAGCGGAACAGATACGCAGTATTTT

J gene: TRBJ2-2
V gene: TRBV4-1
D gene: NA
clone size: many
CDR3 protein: CASSQFPGELFF
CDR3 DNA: TGCGCCAGCAGCCAATTTCCCGGGGAGCTGTTTTTT

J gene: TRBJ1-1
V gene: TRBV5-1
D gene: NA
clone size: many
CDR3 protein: CASSSRPGDVGTEAFF
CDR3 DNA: TGCGCCAGCAGCTCCCGACCAGGAGACGTGGGCACTGAAGCTTTCTTT

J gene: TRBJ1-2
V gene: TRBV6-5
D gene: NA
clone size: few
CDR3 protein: CASRSGGAGYGYTF
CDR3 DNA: TGTGCCAGCAGGTCCGGGGGGGCAGGCTATGGCTACACCTTC

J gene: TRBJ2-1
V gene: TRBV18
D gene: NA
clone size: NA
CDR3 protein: CASSPLGGGRGSSYNEQFF
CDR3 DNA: TGTGCCAGCTCACCATTGGGAGGGGGCAGGGGCTCGTCCTACAATGAGCAGTTCTTC

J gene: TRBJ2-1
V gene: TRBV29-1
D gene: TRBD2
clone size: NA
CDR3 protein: CRVEGSGGQQFF
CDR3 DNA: TGCAGAGTTGAGGGTAGCGGGGGCCAGCAGTTCTTC

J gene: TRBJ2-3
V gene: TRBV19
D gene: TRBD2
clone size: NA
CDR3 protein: CASSRLAGSTDTQYF
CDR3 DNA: TGTGCCAGTAGTCGTCTAGCGGGTTCCACAGATACGCAGTATTTT

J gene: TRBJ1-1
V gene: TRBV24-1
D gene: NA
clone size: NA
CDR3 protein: CATSDFNTEAFF
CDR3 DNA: TGTGCCACCAGTGATTTTAACACTGAAGCTTTCTTT

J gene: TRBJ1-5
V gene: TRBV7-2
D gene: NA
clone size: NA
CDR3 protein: CASSLSGTANQPQHF
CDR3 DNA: TGTGCCAGCAGCTTATCAGGGACTGCCAATCAGCCCCAGCATTTT

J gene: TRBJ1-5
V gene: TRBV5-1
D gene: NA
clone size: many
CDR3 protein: CASSPGPNNQPQHF
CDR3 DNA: TGCGCCAGCAGCCCGGGACCAAACAATCAGCCCCAGCATTTT

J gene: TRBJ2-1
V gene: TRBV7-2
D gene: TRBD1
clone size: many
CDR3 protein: CASSEQGALLSHEQFF
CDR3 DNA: TGTGCCAGCTCTGAACAGGGGGCCCTCCTTAGCCATGAGCAGTTCTTC

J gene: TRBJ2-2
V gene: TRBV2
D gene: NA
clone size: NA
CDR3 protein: CASSEPTGELFF
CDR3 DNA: TGTGCCAGCAGTGAACCCACCGGGGAGCTGTTTTTT

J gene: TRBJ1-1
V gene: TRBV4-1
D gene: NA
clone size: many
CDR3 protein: CASSSLRRVNTEAFF
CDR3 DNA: TGCGCCAGCAGCTCCTTAAGGAGAGTGAACACTGAAGCTTTCTTT

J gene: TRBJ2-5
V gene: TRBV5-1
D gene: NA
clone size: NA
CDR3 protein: CASSTDRNQETQYF
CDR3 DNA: TGCGCCAGCAGTACTGACAGGAACCAAGAGACCCAGTACTTC

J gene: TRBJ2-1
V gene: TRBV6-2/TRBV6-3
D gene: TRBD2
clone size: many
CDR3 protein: CASRSPGASGYNEQFF
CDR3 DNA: TGTGCCAGCAGATCCCCCGGGGCTAGCGGCTACAATGAGCAGTTCTTC

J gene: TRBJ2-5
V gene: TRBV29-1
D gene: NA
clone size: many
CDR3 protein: CSVDMSQQKETQYF
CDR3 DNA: TGCAGCGTTGATATGAGTCAGCAAAAAGAGACCCAGTACTTC

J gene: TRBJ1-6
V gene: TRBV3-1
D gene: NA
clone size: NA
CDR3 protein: CASSQDGGGSPLHF
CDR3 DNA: TGTGCCAGCAGCCAAGACGGGGGAGGGTCACCCCTCCACTTT

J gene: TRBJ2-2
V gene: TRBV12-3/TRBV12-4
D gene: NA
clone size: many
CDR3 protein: CASTEGPRSTGELFF
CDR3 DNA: TGTGCCAGCACCGAAGGCCCCCGCAGCACCGGGGAGCTGTTTTTT

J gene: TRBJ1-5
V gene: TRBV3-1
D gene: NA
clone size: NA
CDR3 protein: CASSQPGDQPQHF
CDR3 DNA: TGTGCCAGCAGCCAACCAGGGGATCAGCCCCAGCATTTT

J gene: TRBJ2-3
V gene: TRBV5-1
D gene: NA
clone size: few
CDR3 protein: CASADSRRVTDTQYF
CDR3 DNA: TGCGCCAGCGCCGACTCGCGTCGAGTCACAGATACGCAGTATTTT

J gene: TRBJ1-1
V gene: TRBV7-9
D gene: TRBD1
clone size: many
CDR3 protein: CASSKGTANTEAFF
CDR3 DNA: TGTGCCAGCAGTAAAGGGACAGCGAACACTGAAGCTTTCTTT

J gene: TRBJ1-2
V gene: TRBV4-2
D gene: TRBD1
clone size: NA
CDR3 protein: CASSQGGQGKDYTF
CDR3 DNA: TGTGCCAGCAGCCAGGGAGGACAGGGGAAGGACTACACCTTC

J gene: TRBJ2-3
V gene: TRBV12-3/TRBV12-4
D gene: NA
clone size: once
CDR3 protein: CASSWGWGQYF
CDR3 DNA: TGTGCCAGCAGTTGGGGGTGGGGGCAGTATTTT

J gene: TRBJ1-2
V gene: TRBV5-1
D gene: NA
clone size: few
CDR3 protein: CASSPSGAGYTF
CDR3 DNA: TGCGCCAGCAGCCCAAGCGGGGCTGGCTACACCTTC

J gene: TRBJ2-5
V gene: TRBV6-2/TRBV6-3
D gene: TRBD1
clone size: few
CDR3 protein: CASSYTGARVETQYF
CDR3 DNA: TGTGCCAGCAGTTACACAGGGGCACGGGTCGAGACCCAGTACTTC

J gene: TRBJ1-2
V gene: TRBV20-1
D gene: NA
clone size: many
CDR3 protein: CSATLREGYGYTF
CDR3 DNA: TGCAGTGCCACCCTCAGGGAAGGATATGGCTACACCTTC

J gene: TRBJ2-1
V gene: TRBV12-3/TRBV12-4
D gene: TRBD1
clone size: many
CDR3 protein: CASRPRQGPHNEQFF
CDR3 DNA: TGTGCCAGCAGACCCCGACAGGGTCCACACAATGAGCAGTTCTTC

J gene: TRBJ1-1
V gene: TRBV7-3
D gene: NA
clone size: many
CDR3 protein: CASSRRTDTEAFF
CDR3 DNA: TGTGCCAGCAGCCGCCGGACAGACACTGAAGCTTTCTTT

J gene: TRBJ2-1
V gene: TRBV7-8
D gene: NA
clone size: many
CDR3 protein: CASSPIKQGALYNEQFF
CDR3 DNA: TGTGCCAGCAGCCCTATAAAACAGGGAGCGTTATACAATGAGCAGTTCTTC

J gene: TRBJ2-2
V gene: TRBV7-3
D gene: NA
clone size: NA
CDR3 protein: CASSLTAGTYTGELFF
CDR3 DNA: TGTGCCAGCAGCTTGACCGCCGGGACCTACACCGGGGAGCTGTTTTTT

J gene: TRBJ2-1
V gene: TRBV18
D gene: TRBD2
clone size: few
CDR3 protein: CASSPPGLASNNEQFF
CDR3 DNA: TGTGCCAGCTCACCACCGGGACTAGCGTCTAACAATGAGCAGTTCTTC

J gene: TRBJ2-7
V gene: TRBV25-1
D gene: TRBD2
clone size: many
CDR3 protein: CASSYEDRRTSGVSYEQYF
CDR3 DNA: TGTGCCAGCAGTTATGAGGACAGGAGAACTAGCGGGGTCTCCTACGAGCAGTACTTC